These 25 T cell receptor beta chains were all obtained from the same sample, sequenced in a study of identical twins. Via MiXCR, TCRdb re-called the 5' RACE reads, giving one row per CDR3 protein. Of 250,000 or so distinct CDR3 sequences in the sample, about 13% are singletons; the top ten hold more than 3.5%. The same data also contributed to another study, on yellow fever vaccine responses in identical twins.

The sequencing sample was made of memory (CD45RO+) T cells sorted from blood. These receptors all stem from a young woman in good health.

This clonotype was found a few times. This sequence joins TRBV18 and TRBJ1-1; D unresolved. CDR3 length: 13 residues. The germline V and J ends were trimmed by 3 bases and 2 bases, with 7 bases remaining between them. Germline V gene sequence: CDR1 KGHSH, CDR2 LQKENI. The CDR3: CASSPNFNTEAFF. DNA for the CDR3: TGTGCCAGCTCACCCAATTTCAACACTGAAGCTTTCTTT.

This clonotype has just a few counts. The CDR3 DNA sequence: TGTGCCAGCAGCAAATCGGGCGGGAGGACAAGGGAGCAGTACTTC. It is translated as CASSKSGGRTREQYF. This sequence joins TRBV21-1 and TRBJ2-7; TRBD2 is the table's D call and was not checked against the DNA. TRBV21-1 is classified as a pseudogene. This CDR3 is built from 15 residues.

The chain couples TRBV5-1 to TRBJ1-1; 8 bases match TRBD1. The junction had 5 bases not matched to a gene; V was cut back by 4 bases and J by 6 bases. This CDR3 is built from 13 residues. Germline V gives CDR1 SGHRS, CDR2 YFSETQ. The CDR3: CASSPDRAPEAFF. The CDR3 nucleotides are TGCGCCAGCAGCCCGGACAGGGCACCTGAAGCTTTCTTT.

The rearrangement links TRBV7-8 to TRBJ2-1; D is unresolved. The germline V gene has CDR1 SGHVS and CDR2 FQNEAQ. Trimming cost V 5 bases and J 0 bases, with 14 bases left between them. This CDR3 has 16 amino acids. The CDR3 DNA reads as TGTGCCAGCAGCGTCCGACGTACGAGCTCCTACAATGAGCAGTTCTTC. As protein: CASSVRRTSSYNEQFF.

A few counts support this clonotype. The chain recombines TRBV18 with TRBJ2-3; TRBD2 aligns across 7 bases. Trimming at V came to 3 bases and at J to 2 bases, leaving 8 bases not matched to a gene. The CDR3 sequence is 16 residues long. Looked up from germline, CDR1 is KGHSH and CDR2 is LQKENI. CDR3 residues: CASSPASGTNTDTQYF. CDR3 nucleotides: TGTGCCAGCTCACCCGCTTCCGGGACTAACACAGATACGCAGTATTTT.

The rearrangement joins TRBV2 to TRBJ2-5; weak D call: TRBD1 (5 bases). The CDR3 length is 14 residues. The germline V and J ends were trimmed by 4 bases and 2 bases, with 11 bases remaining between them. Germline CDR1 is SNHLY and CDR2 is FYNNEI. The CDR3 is CASSGGRGQETQYF. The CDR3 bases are TGTGCCAGCAGTGGTGGTAGGGGACAAGAGACCCAGTACTTC.

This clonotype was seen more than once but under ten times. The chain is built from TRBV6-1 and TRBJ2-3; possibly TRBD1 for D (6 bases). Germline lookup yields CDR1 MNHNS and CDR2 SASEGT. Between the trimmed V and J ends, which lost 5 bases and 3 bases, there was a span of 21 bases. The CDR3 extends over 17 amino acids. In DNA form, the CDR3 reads TGTGCCAGCAGTCCACCGGGACACCGCGGTGGTACAGATACGCAGTATTTT. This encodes CASSPPGHRGGTDTQYF.

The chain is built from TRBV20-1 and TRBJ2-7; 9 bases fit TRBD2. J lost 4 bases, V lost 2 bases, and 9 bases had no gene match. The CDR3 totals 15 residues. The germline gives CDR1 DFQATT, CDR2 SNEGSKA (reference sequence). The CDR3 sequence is CSARPWTSAPYEQYF. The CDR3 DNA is TGCAGTGCTAGACCATGGACTAGCGCCCCGTACGAGCAGTACTTC.

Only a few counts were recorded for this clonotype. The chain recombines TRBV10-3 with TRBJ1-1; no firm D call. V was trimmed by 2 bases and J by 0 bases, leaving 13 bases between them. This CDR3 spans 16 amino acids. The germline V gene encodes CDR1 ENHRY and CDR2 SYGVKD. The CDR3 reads CAISEGLGRLNTEAFF. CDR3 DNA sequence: TGTGCCATCAGTGAGGGGCTAGGGCGTCTGAACACTGAAGCTTTCTTT.

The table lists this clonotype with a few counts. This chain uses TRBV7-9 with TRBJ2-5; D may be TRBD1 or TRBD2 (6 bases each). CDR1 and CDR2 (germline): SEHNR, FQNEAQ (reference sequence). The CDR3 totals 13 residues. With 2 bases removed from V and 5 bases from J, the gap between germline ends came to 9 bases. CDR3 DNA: TGTGCCAGCAGCTTAATAGGGGGGGAGACCCAGTACTTC. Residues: CASSLIGGETQYF.

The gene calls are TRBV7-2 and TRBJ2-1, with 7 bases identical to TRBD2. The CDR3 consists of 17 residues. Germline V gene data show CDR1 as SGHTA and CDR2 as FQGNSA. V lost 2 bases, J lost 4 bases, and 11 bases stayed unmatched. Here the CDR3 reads CASSLLPGGGFYNEQFF. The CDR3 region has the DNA TGTGCCAGCAGCTTACTGCCTGGGGGGGGGTTTTACAATGAGCAGTTCTTC.

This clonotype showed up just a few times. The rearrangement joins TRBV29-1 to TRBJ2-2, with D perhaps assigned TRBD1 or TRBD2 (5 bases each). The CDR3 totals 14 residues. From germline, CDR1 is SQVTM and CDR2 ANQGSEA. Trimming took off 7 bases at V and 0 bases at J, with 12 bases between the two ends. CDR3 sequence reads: CSGGERTNTGELFF. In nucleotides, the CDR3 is TGCAGCGGGGGCGAGCGGACGAACACCGGGGAGCTGTTTTTT.

In DNA, the CDR3 is TGTGCCAGCAGTGGGGGGACTGGGGTTTATAGCAATCAGCCCCAGCATTTT. Translating it yields CASSGGTGVYSNQPQHF. The chain uses TRBV28 and TRBJ1-5; a weak D match, TRBD1 (5 bases). V was cut by 5 bases and J by 0 bases, with 17 bases left in between. The germline CDR1 and CDR2 sequences are MDHEN and SYDVKM. This CDR3 comprises 17 residues. Full variable domain (outside the CDR3, taken from reference TRBV28 and TRBJ1-5): DVKVTQSSRYLVKRTGEKVFLECVQDMDHENMFWYRQDPGLGLRLIYFSYDVKMKEKGDIPEGYSVSREKKERFSLILESASTNQTSMYLCASSGGTGVYSNQPQHFGDGTRLSIL.

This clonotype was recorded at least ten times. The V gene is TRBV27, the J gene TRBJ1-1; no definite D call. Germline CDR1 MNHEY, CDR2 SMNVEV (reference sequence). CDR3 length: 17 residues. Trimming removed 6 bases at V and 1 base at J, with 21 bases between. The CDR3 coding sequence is TGTGCCAGCAGGACCCTGGGATTCGGGCGCCCGAACACTGAAGCTTTCTTT. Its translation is CASRTLGFGRPNTEAFF.

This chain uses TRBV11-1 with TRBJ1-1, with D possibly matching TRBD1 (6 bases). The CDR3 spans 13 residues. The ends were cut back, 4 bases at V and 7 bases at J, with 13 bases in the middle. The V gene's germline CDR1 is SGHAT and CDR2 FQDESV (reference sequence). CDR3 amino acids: CASSSMGGGEAFF. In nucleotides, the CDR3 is TGTGCCAGCAGCTCGATGGGGGGCGGTGAAGCTTTCTTT.

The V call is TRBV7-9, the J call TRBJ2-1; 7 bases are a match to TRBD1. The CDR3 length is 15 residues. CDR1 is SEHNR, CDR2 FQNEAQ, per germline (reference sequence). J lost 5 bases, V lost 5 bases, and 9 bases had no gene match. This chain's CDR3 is CASSTRQGGHNEQFF. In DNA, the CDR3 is TGTGCCAGCAGCACCCGACAGGGTGGGCACAATGAGCAGTTCTTC.

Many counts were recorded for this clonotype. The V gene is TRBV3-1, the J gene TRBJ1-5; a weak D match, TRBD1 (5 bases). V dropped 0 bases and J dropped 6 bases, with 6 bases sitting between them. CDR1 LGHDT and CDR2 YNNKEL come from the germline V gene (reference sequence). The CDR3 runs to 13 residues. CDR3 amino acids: CASSQDRGQPQHF. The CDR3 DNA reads TGTGCCAGCAGCCAAGATAGGGGTCAGCCCCAGCATTTT.

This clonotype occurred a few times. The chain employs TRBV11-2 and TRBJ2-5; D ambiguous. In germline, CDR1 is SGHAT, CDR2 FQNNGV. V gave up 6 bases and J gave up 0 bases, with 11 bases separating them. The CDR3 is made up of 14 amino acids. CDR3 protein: CASSLLPYQETQYF. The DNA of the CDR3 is TGTGCCAGCAGTCTCCTACCGTACCAAGAGACCCAGTACTTC.

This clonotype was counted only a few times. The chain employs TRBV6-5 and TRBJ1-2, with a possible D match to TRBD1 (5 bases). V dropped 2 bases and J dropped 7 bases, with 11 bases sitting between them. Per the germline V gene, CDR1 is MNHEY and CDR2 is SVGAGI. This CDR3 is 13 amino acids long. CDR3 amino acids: CASSYARVGGYTF. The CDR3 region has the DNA TGTGCCAGCAGTTACGCCAGGGTGGGTGGCTACACCTTC.

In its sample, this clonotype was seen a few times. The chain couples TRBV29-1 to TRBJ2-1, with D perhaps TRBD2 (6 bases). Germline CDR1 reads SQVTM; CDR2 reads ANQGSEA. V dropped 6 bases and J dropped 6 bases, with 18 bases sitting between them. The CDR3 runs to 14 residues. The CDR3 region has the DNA TGCAGCGTCGTAGCGGCTACTGGCGGCAATGAGCAGTTCTTC. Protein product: CSVVAATGGNEQFF.

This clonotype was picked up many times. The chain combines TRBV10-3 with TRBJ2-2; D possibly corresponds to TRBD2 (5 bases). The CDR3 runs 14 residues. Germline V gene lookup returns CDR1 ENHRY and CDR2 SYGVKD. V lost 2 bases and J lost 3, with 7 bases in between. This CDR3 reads CAISEMGDTGELFF. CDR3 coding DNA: TGTGCCATCAGTGAGATGGGAGACACCGGGGAGCTGTTTTTT.

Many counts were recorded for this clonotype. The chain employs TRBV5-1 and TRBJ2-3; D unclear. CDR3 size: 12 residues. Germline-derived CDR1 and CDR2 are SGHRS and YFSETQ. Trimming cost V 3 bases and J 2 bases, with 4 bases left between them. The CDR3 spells CASSWDTDTQYF. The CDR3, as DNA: TGCGCCAGCAGCTGGGACACAGATACGCAGTATTTT.

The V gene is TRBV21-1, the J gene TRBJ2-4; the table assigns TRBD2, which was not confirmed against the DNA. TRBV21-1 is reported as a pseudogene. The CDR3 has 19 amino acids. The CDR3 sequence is CASSKGLANLRKAKNIQYF. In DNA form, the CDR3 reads TGTGCCAGCAGCAAAGGCCTAGCGAACCTTCGGAAGGCCAAAAACATTCAGTACTTC.

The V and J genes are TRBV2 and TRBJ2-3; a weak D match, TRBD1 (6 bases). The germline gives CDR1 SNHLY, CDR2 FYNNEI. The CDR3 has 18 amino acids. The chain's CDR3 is CTCSFSEPGHSPTDTQYF. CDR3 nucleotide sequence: TGTACCTGCAGTTTCAGCGAACCGGGACACAGCCCCACAGATACGCAGTATTTT.

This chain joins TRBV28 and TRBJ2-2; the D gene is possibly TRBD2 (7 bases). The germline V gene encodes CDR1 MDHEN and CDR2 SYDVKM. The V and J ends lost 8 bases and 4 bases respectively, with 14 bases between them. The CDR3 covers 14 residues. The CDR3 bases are TGTGCCAGCCTCCGGGGGGCTCGCACCGGGGAGCTGTTTTTT. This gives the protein CASLRGARTGELFF.